This T cell receptor (beta chain) stems from a study of human T cells and chemical hapten exposure. Study as a whole: The study sensitized with 2% DPC on a 2 cm by 2 cm patch of upper inner arm skin. Per-sample TCR yield variability stemmed mainly from small pooled library volume differences.

Study-wide results and caveats: Following DPC sensitization, TCRs present above 1 in 1000 frequency showed no change.

TCRdb redid the calling of the RACE reads with MiXCR, one entry per CDR3 protein. The sample lists around 120,000 distinct CDR3 sequences, 13% seen once, with around 2.7% in the top ten. At least ten counts were recorded for this clonotype. Its cognate antigen is unknown. Time point: pre-sensitization, week 0. Documented treatment: therapeutic diphenylcyclopropenone sensitization with weekly scalp DPC. The CDR3 is 13 residues long. The junction had 5 bases not matched to a gene; V was cut back by 4 bases and J by 6 bases. In germline, CDR1 is MGHRA, CDR2 YSYEKL. The V call is TRBV4-1, the J call TRBJ2-7, with TRBD1 matching over 8 bases. The specimen comprised whole blood, sampled in connection with sensitization to the hapten diphenylcyclopropenone (DPC). This receptor was identified in a woman under 30 with alopecia areata. Some clones in this sample may be carry-over from other donors' samples. This chain's CDR3 is CASSLDRGGEQYF. CDR3 coding DNA: TGCGCCAGCAGCCTTGACAGGGGAGGCGAGCAGTACTTC.